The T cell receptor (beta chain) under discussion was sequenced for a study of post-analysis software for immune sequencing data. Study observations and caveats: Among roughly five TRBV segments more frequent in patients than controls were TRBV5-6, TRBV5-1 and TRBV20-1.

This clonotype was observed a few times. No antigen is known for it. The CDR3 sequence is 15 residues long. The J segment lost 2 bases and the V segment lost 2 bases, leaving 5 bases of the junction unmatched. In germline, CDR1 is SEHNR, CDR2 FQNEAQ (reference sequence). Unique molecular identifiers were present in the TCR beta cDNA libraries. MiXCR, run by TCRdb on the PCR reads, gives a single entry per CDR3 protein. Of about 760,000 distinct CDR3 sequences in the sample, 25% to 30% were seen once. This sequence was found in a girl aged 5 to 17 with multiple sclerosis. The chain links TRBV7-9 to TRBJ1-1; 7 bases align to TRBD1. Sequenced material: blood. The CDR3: CASSLRQGENTEAFF. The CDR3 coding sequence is TGTGCCAGCAGCTTAAGACAGGGTGAAAACACTGAAGCTTTCTTT.